A single sample is the source of the 15 T cell receptor beta chains below, sequenced in a study of blood T cell repertoires in COVID-19 (dated by TCRdb to the early 2020s). The library was built by means of the immunoSEQ multiplex PCR assay. Imported from immuneACCESS, the table was reduced by TCRdb to in-frame sequences with V and J called. These copies leave out some clones; in studies compared against another copy, an unresolved V gene accounts for under half, and the cause of the remainder is not known. The sample includes more than 200,000 clones, with approximately 80% observed a single time. Of the sample, more than 9% is held by the ten largest clones. Sequencing input: peripheral blood. The receptors here all came from a woman of 80 years or more with COVID-19, enrolled during active disease.

The chain recombines TRBV12-3 or TRBV12-4 with TRBJ2-7; TRBD1 agrees at 8 bases. This CDR3 has 13 amino acids. With V trimmed by 5 bases and J by 6 bases, 6 bases remained unmatched. The CDR3 protein is CASSRGQGVEQYV. As DNA, the CDR3 is TGTGCCAGCAGTCGCGGACAGGGAGTCGAGCAGTACGTC.

The chain joins TRBV28 to TRBJ1-2; D unclear. Germline CDR1 reads MDHEN; CDR2 reads SYDVKM. V was trimmed by 4 bases and J by 0 bases, leaving 9 bases between them. This CDR3 has 14 amino acids. CDR3 region: CASSSPGSNYGYTF. For the CDR3, the DNA is TGTGCCAGCAGTTCCCCGGGATCTAACTATGGCTACACCTTC.

This clone appeared a few times. The CDR3 loop is CASSLVAGGEAFF. The CDR3 region has the DNA TGTGCCAGCAGCTTGGTGGCAGGGGGTGAAGCTTTCTTT. The chain links TRBV5-4 to TRBJ1-1; 7 nucleotides agree with TRBD1. This CDR3 spans 13 amino acids. Germline V gene data show CDR1 as SGHNT and CDR2 as YYREEE (reference sequence). Germline trimming cut 0 bases from V and 7 bases from J; bases unmatched to any gene: 3. The whole variable domain, remainder taken from reference TRBV5-4 and TRBJ1-1, is ETGVTQSPTHLIKTRGQQVTLRCSSQSGHNTVSWYQQALGQGPQFIFQYYREEENGRGNFPPRFSGLQFPNYSSELNVNALELDDSALYLCASSLVAGGEAFFGQGTRLTVV.

This clone appeared a few times. The J gene is TRBJ1-2, the V gene TRBV19; 8 bases are a match to TRBD1. Germline values: CDR1 LNHDA, CDR2 SQIVND (reference sequence). The V and J ends lost 5 bases and 4 bases, in that order; junction bases with no gene match: 9. This CDR3 comprises 15 residues. CDR3 sequence (DNA): TGTGCCAGTAGTTCTACCGGGACAGGCTTCTATGGCTACACCTTC. Its translation is CASSSTGTGFYGYTF.

J is TRBJ2-5 and V is TRBV7-2; unclear D gene. The CDR3 sequence is 13 residues long. V was shortened by 0 bases and J by 9 bases, with 11 bases between the two germline ends. Germline V gene lookup returns CDR1 SGHTA and CDR2 FQGNSA. The CDR3 loop is CASSLATASAQYF. The CDR3 DNA follows: TGTGCCAGCAGCTTAGCCACAGCCTCGGCCCAGTACTTC.

V usage is TRBV7-2 and J usage is TRBJ2-7, with 12 bases lining up with TRBD1. This CDR3 has 15 amino acids. V trimming: 5 bases; J trimming: 5 bases; junction bases outside the gene matches: 7. CDR1 is SGHTA and CDR2 is FQGNSA in the germline V gene. The DNA of the CDR3 is TGTGCCAGCAGCCAGAGGGGACAGGGGGCCAACGAGCAGTACGTC. It codes for CASSQRGQGANEQYV.

The rearrangement joins TRBV5-1 to TRBJ2-1, with TRBD2 matching over 11 bases. The V gene's germline CDR1 is SGHRS and CDR2 YFSETQ. This CDR3 is built from 16 residues. The junction had 3 bases not matched to a gene; V was cut back by 2 bases and J by 2 bases. In nucleotides, the CDR3 is TGCGCCAGCAGCTTAACTAGCGGGGGCACCTACAATGAGCAGTTCTTC. Encoded protein: CASSLTSGGTYNEQFF.

V and J are TRBV4-2 and TRBJ2-7; TRBD2 matches 7 bases. Trimming took 0 bases from V and 4 from J; bases not matched to a gene: 12. CDR3 length: 17 residues. The germline gives CDR1 LGHNA, CDR2 YNFKEQ. The CDR3 reads CASSQESGGTQAYEQYF. For the CDR3, the DNA is TGTGCCAGCAGCCAAGAGTCCGGGGGGACCCAAGCGTACGAGCAGTACTTC.

This chain uses TRBV19 with TRBJ2-5; no firm D call. With 5 bases removed from V and 2 bases from J, the gap between germline ends came to 15 bases. Germline V gives CDR1 LNHDA, CDR2 SQIVND (reference sequence). The CDR3 length is 15 residues. The DNA for the CDR3 is TGTGCCAGTAGTTATCGCCCAAAGCCGCAAGAGACCCAGTACTTC. It codes for CASSYRPKPQETQYF.

This sequence joins TRBV23-1 and TRBJ1-2, with TRBD1 as a possible D gene (6 bases). TRBV23-1 counts as an open reading frame of uncertain function. Deletions cut 0 bases from V and 8 bases from J, with 13 bases between. This CDR3 comprises 14 residues. The CDR3 sequence is CASSQSGGGGGYTF. Written as DNA, the CDR3 is TGCGCCAGCAGTCAATCAGGGGGGGGAGGAGGCTACACCTTC.

The chain links TRBV4-2 to TRBJ1-4, with 9 bases identical to TRBD1. J gave up 5 bases and V 3 bases, and 1 base lay outside the gene matches. Per the germline V gene, CDR1 is LGHNA and CDR2 is YNFKEQ. CDR3 length equals 14 residues. The DNA for the CDR3 is TGTGCCAGCAGCCAGGGACAGGGCAATGAAAAACTGTTTTTT. This codes for CASSQGQGNEKLFF.

V gene TRBV5-1 combines with J gene TRBJ1-4; 7 positions match TRBD1. V lost 4 bases and J lost 3; bases outside the gene matches: 3. The CDR3 is 14 amino acids. Germline-derived CDR1 and CDR2 are SGHRS and YFSETQ. This CDR3 is CASSVQGANEKLFF. CDR3 in DNA: TGCGCCAGCAGCGTCCAGGGGGCTAATGAAAAACTGTTTTTT.

The chain's CDR3 is CATQGSMNTEAFF. CDR3 sequence (DNA): TGTGCCACCCAAGGGAGTATGAACACTGAAGCTTTCTTT. The chain is built from TRBV24-1 and TRBJ1-1, with D uncertain. Trimming took 9 bases from V and 0 from J, leaving 10 bases between them. This CDR3 has 13 amino acids. Germline CDR1 reads KGHDR; CDR2 reads SFDVKD.

CDR3 protein: CASSESGVMNTEAFF. In DNA, the CDR3 is TGTGCCAGCAGTGAATCGGGGGTAATGAACACTGAAGCTTTCTTT. V usage is TRBV25-1 and J usage is TRBJ1-1; a possible D gene is TRBD1 (5 bases). The CDR3 consists of 15 residues. In germline, CDR1 is MGHDK, CDR2 SYGVNS. Trimming took 1 base from V and 0 from J, leaving 9 bases between them.

This chain uses TRBV7-6 with TRBJ2-7; 8 bases map to TRBD1. Unmatched junction bases numbered 12, after V lost 4 bases and J lost 4 bases. The CDR3 has 16 residues. Germline V CDR1 and CDR2: SGHVS, FNYEAQ. In DNA form, the CDR3 reads TGTGCCAGCAGCTCACAAGCCGGGACAGGAGGGTACGAGCAGTACTTC. Amino acids: CASSSQAGTGGYEQYF. Variable domain in full (rest from reference TRBV7-6 and TRBJ2-7): GAGVSQSPRYKVTKRGQDVALRCDPISGHVSLYWYRQALGQGPEFLTYFNYEAQQDKSGLPNDRFSAERPEGSISTLTIQRTEQRDSAMYRCASSSQAGTGGYEQYFGPGTRLTVT.